These 11 T cell receptor beta chains were all obtained from the same sample, sequenced in a study of blood T cell repertoires in COVID-19 (dated by TCRdb to 2018 to 2020). Library creation used the immunoSEQ multiplex PCR assay. TCRdb holds this immuneACCESS table with in-frame rearrangements only. Some clones are missing; in checked studies, unresolved V genes explain under half, and the rest has no known cause. In all, the sample holds approximately 110,000 clones, and roughly 75% of those were seen once. Approximately 4.3% of the sample goes to the ten largest clones. Sequences were obtained from peripheral blood. These receptors originate from a human donor in a cohort sampled during active or convalescent COVID-19.

The count of this clone is one. The chain carries TRBV6-5 and TRBJ1-4; D is uncertain. Germline V gene lookup returns CDR1 MNHEY and CDR2 SVGAGI. The CDR3 is 14 residues long. Trimming took off 4 bases at V and 7 bases at J, with 13 bases between the two ends. CDR3 in DNA: TGTGCCAGCAGTTTTCGGGGAAATGGTGAAAAACTGTTTTTT. Translating gives CASSFRGNGEKLFF.

CDR3 sequence: CASSSLAGGTEAFF. The CDR3 nucleotides read TGTGCCAGCAGCTCCTTGGCAGGGGGAACTGAAGCTTTCTTT. V is TRBV7-2 and J is TRBJ1-1, with 7 nucleotides matching TRBD1. Germline V gene sequence: CDR1 SGHTA, CDR2 FQGNSA. V shed 4 bases, J shed 5 bases, and the junction held 7 bases outside the gene matches. The CDR3 contains 14 residues.

A word on this clone: The junction differs from germline at one of its ends, possibly a read error. This chain joins TRBV5-6 and TRBJ1-6, with 7 bases matching TRBD1. The CDR3 is 17 residues long. Germline CDR1 is SGHDT and CDR2 is YYEEEE. CDR3: CASSRDRETGINSLLHF. DNA of the CDR3: TGTGCCAGCAGCCGAGACCGGGAGACAGGGATTAATTCACTCCTCCACTTT.

The rearrangement links TRBV30 to TRBJ2-1; 8 bases match TRBD2. Germline loops: CDR1 GTSNPN, CDR2 SVGIG (reference sequence). The CDR3 loop spans 12 amino acids. The V gene end was trimmed by 4 bases and the J gene end by 6 bases; junction bases not matched to a gene: 2. CDR3 nucleotide sequence: TGTGCCTGGAAGGGACTAGTCAATGAGCAGTTCTTC. Translating gives CAWKGLVNEQFF. The whole variable domain, filled in from reference TRBV30 and TRBJ2-1, reads SQTIHQWPATLVQPVGSPLSLECTVEGTSNPNLYWYRQAAGRGLQLLFYSVGIGQISSEVPQNLSASRPQDRQFILSSKKLLLSDSGFYLCAWKGLVNEQFFGPGTRLTVL.

V is TRBV6-4 and J is TRBJ2-2, with TRBD2 identical over 7 bases. The CDR3 length is 15 residues. V trimming: 5 bases; J trimming: 1 base; junction bases outside the gene matches: 4. The germline V gene encodes CDR1 MRHNA and CDR2 SNTAGT. CDR3 loop: CASSRGGGNTGELFF. CDR3 sequence (DNA): TGTGCCAGCAGTCGAGGCGGGGGGAACACCGGGGAGCTGTTTTTT.

This chain connects TRBV14 to TRBJ1-2; TRBD1 is a possible D gene (5 bases). The CDR3 consists of 15 residues. V lost 1 base and J 4 bases, leaving 13 bases between the germline ends. The germline V gene has CDR1 SGHDN and CDR2 FVKESK. The CDR3 DNA follows: TGTGCCAGCAGCCAAGCAGTCGCGGGGGGCTATGGCTACACCTTC. Translation gives CASSQAVAGGYGYTF.

This clone was seen a handful of times. Other DNA sequences within the sample encode an identical CDR3. The chain links TRBV9 to TRBJ2-2, with 11 positions matching TRBD1. J lost 6 bases, V lost 3 bases, and 4 bases had no gene match. Germline values: CDR1 SGDLS, CDR2 YYNGEE. The CDR3 consists of 15 residues. CDR3 loop: CASSAGQGAPGELFF. CDR3 nucleotide sequence: TGTGCCAGCAGCGCTGGACAGGGGGCCCCCGGGGAGCTGTTTTTT.

This clone occurred a few times. This chain joins TRBV18 and TRBJ2-5; 9 nucleotides line up with TRBD2. CDR1 and CDR2 (germline): KGHSH, LQKENI. Losses at the gene ends were 0 bases for V and 10 bases for J; bases not matched to a gene: 21. The CDR3 is 19 amino acids. The CDR3 loop is CASSPPFSSGNPKIEGQYF. DNA of the CDR3: TGTGCCAGCTCACCACCGTTTTCTAGCGGGAACCCCAAAATCGAGGGCCAGTACTTC.

The chain carries TRBV15 and TRBJ1-2; 9 nucleotides line up with TRBD1. This CDR3 region has 15 residues. Looked up from germline, CDR1 is LNHNV and CDR2 is YYDKDF (reference sequence). The J segment lost 5 bases and the V segment lost 3 bases, leaving 7 bases of the junction unmatched. Here the CDR3 reads CATSRPDRGDYGYTF. The CDR3 DNA reads as TGTGCCACCAGCAGGCCGGACAGGGGAGATTATGGCTACACCTTC.

The chain couples TRBV7-9 to TRBJ1-1; a possible D gene is TRBD1 (5 bases). V shed 5 bases and J shed 5 bases, with 15 bases lying between them. CDR3 size: 14 residues. From germline, CDR1 is SEHNR and CDR2 FQNEAQ (reference sequence). CDR3 amino acids: CASSPARAGTEAFF. The CDR3 DNA follows: TGTGCCAGCAGCCCTGCCAGGGCGGGGACTGAAGCTTTCTTT.

J is TRBJ1-5 and V is TRBV6-2 or TRBV6-3, with D possibly being TRBD1 (6 bases). CDR1 is MNHEY, CDR2 SVGEGT, per germline. V lost 0 bases and J lost 6, with 21 bases in between. This CDR3 is built from 18 residues. As DNA, the CDR3 is TGTGCCAGCAGTTACTCCTTTGCGTCCAGGGGCTTCGGTCAGCCCCAGCATTTT. Encoded protein: CASSYSFASRGFGQPQHF.